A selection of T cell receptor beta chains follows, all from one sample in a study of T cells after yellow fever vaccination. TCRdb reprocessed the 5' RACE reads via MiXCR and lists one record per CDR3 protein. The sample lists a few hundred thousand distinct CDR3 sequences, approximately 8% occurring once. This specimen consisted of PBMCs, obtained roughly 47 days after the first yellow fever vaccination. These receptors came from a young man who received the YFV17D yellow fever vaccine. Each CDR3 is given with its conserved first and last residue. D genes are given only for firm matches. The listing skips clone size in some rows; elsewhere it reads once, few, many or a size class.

TGTGCCAGCAGTTACCTGCCAGGGAGGGGGAGAAACATTCAGTACTTC | CASSYLPGRGRNIQYF | . | TRBJ2-4 | . | TRBV6-5
TGCGCCAGCAGCTTGGAGGGGCAGGGAGGGATTGATACGCAGTATTTT | CASSLEGQGGIDTQYF | few | TRBJ2-3 | TRBD2 | TRBV5-1
TGCGCCAGCAGCCAGGCCGACAGGGGCACTGAAGCTTTCTTT | CASSQADRGTEAFF | few | TRBJ1-1 | TRBD1 | TRBV4-1
TGTGCCAGCAGCTTCGGTCGGCTCGCCCAGTACTTC | CASSFGRLAQYF | . | TRBJ2-5 | . | TRBV14
TGCGCCAGCAGCTTCAGCGGGAATGAGCAGTTCTTC | CASSFSGNEQFF | many | TRBJ2-1 | . | TRBV5-1
TGTGCCAGCAGCTTGGCCCTAGGGTACCCCATTAACACTGAAGCTTTCTTT | CASSLALGYPINTEAFF | . | TRBJ1-1 | . | TRBV5-6
TGCGCCAGCAGCTTGTTCGGTGGTCGGCGGTTCTTT | CASSLFGGRRFF | few | TRBJ1-1 | . | TRBV5-1
TGTGCCAGCAGCCCGGGACTAGCGGGGGGGGCTATCGGGGAGCTGTTTTTT | CASSPGLAGGAIGELFF | few | TRBJ2-2 | TRBD2 | TRBV7-3
TGTGCCAGTAGTTCAGGGTTCGAGCAGTTCTTC | CASSSGFEQFF | . | TRBJ2-1 | . | TRBV19
TGCAGCGTTGAAGTTAGCGGGTTCAATGAGCAGTTCTTC | CSVEVSGFNEQFF | . | TRBJ2-1 | TRBD2 | TRBV29-1
TGTGCCAGCAGCCGACAGGCTGATGGCTACACCTTC | CASSRQADGYTF | . | TRBJ1-2 | . | TRBV3-1
TGCAGTGCTCCCTGGCCCCACAGGGGCCGTGAAGCTTTCTTT | CSAPWPHRGREAFF | few | TRBJ1-1 | TRBD1 | TRBV20-1
TGTGCCAGTAGTATGTCCGAGAGGTACCTAGAGACCCAGTACTTC | CASSMSERYLETQYF | few | TRBJ2-5 | . | TRBV19
TGTGCCAGCAGCTTAGAATACAGGAAATACAATGAGCAGTTCTTC | CASSLEYRKYNEQFF | few | TRBJ2-1 | . | TRBV7-6
TGCGCCAGCAGCCTGAGGTCTAGCGGCGGCCAAGAGACCCAGTACTTC | CASSLRSSGGQETQYF | . | TRBJ2-5 | TRBD2 | TRBV5-1
TGCAGTGCTAGACGCCAGGACCTCTACGAGCAGTACTTC | CSARRQDLYEQYF | few | TRBJ2-7 | . | TRBV20-1
TGCGCCAGCAGCCAAGATATGACAGGGGGCGGACAGGACCTAGCTCAGCCCCAGCATTTT | CASSQDMTGGGQDLAQPQHF | . | TRBJ1-5 | TRBD1 | TRBV4-1
TGCAGTGCTTTAGTGCCTGGGGGCGGGTTCGGGGAGCTGTTTTTT | CSALVPGGGFGELFF | . | TRBJ2-2 | . | TRBV20-1
TGCGCCAGTGCTCCCCTTATGGGTGGTGATACGCAGTATTTT | CASAPLMGGDTQYF | few | TRBJ2-3 | . | TRBV5-1
TGTGCCAGTAGCAAGACAGGGGGCCAGAGCAATCAGCCCCAGCATTTT | CASSKTGGQSNQPQHF | few | TRBJ1-5 | TRBD1 | TRBV19
TGTGCCAGCAGCCCTCGGCTAGTAACGCAGTATTTT | CASSPRLVTQYF | few | TRBJ2-3 | . | TRBV7-9
TGTGCCAGCAGTTATCTTCCACAGGAGCCCCAGCATTTT | CASSYLPQEPQHF | few | TRBJ1-5 | . | TRBV6-2/TRBV6-3
TGTGCCAGTAGAGAAGCCTACGAGCAGTACTTC | CASREAYEQYF | few | TRBJ2-7 | . | TRBV12-3/TRBV12-4
TGTGCCAGCGCAGGAGCGAGCAATCAGCCCCAGCATTTT | CASAGASNQPQHF | . | TRBJ1-5 | . | TRBV27
TGTGCCAGCAGCTTAGAGGACAACGAGCAGTACTTC | CASSLEDNEQYF | . | TRBJ2-7 | . | TRBV7-6
TGTGCCAGCAGTAACACAGGGTCCACTGAAGCTTTCTTT | CASSNTGSTEAFF | . | TRBJ1-1 | . | TRBV12-3/TRBV12-4
TGTGCCAGCAGGTCCGGGCCGGACACTGAAGCTTTCTTT | CASRSGPDTEAFF | few | TRBJ1-1 | . | TRBV7-8
TGCGCCATCACTAGCGGGGGGCTCTACGAGCAGTACTTC | CAITSGGLYEQYF | . | TRBJ2-7 | TRBD2 | TRBV4-3
TGCTGTTTCCGGGACAGGGGCCTCTCTGGGGCCAACGTCCTGACTTTC | CCFRDRGLSGANVLTF | . | TRBJ2-6 | TRBD1 | TRBV20-1
TGCAGTGCCCATCCCTCACAGGGGGCGGTCAATTCACCCCTCCACTTT | CSAHPSQGAVNSPLHF | . | TRBJ1-6 | TRBD1 | TRBV20-1
TGTGCCAGCAGGGTCGGGGTGATGAACACCGGGGAGCTGTTTTTT | CASRVGVMNTGELFF | many | TRBJ2-2 | . | TRBV12-3/TRBV12-4
TGTGCCAGCAGTGAAGGGGACAGGGATGGTGAGACCCAGTACTTC | CASSEGDRDGETQYF | . | TRBJ2-5 | TRBD1 | TRBV6-1
TGCAGTGCTAGCGACCGGAGGGGTTACAATGAGCAGTTCTTC | CSASDRRGYNEQFF | few | TRBJ2-1 | . | TRBV20-1
TGTGCCACCAGTGATCCGGGGGGCACAGATACGCAGTATTTT | CATSDPGGTDTQYF | many | TRBJ2-3 | . | TRBV24-1
TGTGCCAGCAGCCAGTCTCAGGAAAATGAAAAACTGTTTTTT | CASSQSQENEKLFF | few | TRBJ1-4 | . | TRBV4-2
TGTGCCTGGAGAGCAACAGGGTCTGAAAAACTGTTTTTT | CAWRATGSEKLFF | . | TRBJ1-4 | . | TRBV30
TGTGCCAGCAGTTTGAACAGGGTCGACCAGCCCCAGCATTTT | CASSLNRVDQPQHF | . | TRBJ1-5 | . | TRBV27
TGCAGTGCTATTCGACGCGAGCAGTACTTC | CSAIRREQYF | few | TRBJ2-7 | . | TRBV20-1
TGCGCCAGCAGCTTGGCCATTGGGGGGATGAACACTGAAGCTTTCTTT | CASSLAIGGMNTEAFF | . | TRBJ1-1 | . | TRBV5-1
TGTGCCAGCCGGCCAGGGGGAGGTAATCAGCCCCAGCATTTT | CASRPGGGNQPQHF | many | TRBJ1-5 | TRBD1 | TRBV27